This record concerns one TCR beta chain sequence. Distinct nucleotide sequences in the sample also encode this CDR3. The data belong to a study of blood T cell repertoires in COVID-19. Overall study: PBMCs, B-cell-depleted T cells, or T cells were the source of the cDNA or gDNA that made up the material.

The CDR3 length is 13 residues. Trimming took 0 bases from V and 7 from J, leaving 10 bases between them. CDR1 GTSNPN and CDR2 SVGIG come from the germline V gene (reference sequence). In the authors' workflow: Reference gene primer amplification in the assay estimated nucleated cell counts. This table comes from immunoSEQ multiplex PCR, and its TCRdb copy is limited to in-frame clones, with some not included. The DNA was the basis for D and trimming; V, J and clone size are from that table. In the table there are about 99,000 clones, over 65% of which are singletons. V gene TRBV30 combines with J gene TRBJ1-5; TRBD1 is a possible D gene (5 bases). Input material: peripheral blood. This clonotype originated in a man in his 60s with acute or convalescent COVID-19. This CDR3 is CAWSVKGSQPQHF. The CDR3 region has the DNA TGTGCCTGGAGTGTAAAGGGGTCCCAGCCCCAGCATTTT.